Following are 6 T cell receptor beta chains from one sample sequenced in a study of regulatory T cells in long-lasting Graves disease (dated by TCRdb to about 2021). Libraries were constructed by multiplex PCR. The sequencer was an Illumina HiSeq 4000. iRepertoire HTBI primers and Arm-PCR amplification of CDR3 regions were used to construct TCR beta libraries. Using fastp trimming at Q25 and MiXCR clonotype assembly, TCRdb reanalyzed the public sequencing data and kept in-frame beta chains. When rows share a CDR3 protein, they turn into one entry using the most common DNA and genes. This sample is represented by a few hundred thousand distinct CDR3 sequences; about 18% of them were singletons. The top ten clones comprise 13% to 15% of the sample. The time point tag for this specimen amounts to: newly diagnosed GD, antithyroid drugs for less than 3 months. For both TCR sequencing and RNA sequencing, RNA was extracted from PBMCs using TRIzol.

Another study also made use of these data, one on T cells in Graves' hyperthyroidism and ophthalmopathy.

The sequencing here drew on peripheral blood mononuclear cells (PBMCs), taken at new diagnosis, from a patient treated with antithyroid drugs. All receptors come from a woman aged 30 to 39 with Graves disease. Donor details come from another sample of the same person, matched by shared clones.

This clonotype occurred many times. V usage is TRBV4-1 and J usage is TRBJ1-1; 8 bases match TRBD1. The germline V gene encodes CDR1 MGHRA and CDR2 YSYEKL. The V segment lost 6 bases and the J segment 5 bases; nucleotides outside the gene matches: 11. The CDR3 length is 15 residues. CDR3 DNA sequence: TGCGCCAGCAGACAGACCGGGACAGGAGGGACTGAAGCTTTCTTT. Translated, it gives CASRQTGTGGTEAFF.

The sample holds many counts of this clonotype. V usage is TRBV11-2 and J usage is TRBJ2-2; TRBD1 matches at 7 bases. The germline V gene encodes CDR1 SGHAT and CDR2 FQNNGV. V lost 2 bases and J lost 5; bases outside the gene matches: 8. The length of the CDR3 is 16 residues. CDR3 DNA: TGTGCCAGCAGCTTAAGGGGGCAGGGCTGGACCGGGGAGCTGTTTTTT. Amino acids: CASSLRGQGWTGELFF. The entire variable domain, with the rest obtained from reference TRBV11-2 and TRBJ2-2, is as follows: EAGVAQSPRYKIIEKRQSVAFWCNPISGHATLYWYQQILGQGPKLLIQFQNNGVVDDSQLPKDRFSAERLKGVDSTLKIQPAKLEDSAVYLCASSLRGQGWTGELFFGEGSRLTVL.

The rearrangement links TRBV10-3 to TRBJ1-1; weak D call: TRBD1 (5 bases). CDR3 length: 14 amino acids. V lost 0 bases and J lost 6, with 11 bases in between. Germline assignment: CDR1 ENHRY and CDR2 SYGVKD. For the CDR3, the DNA is TGTGCCATCAGTGAGTCAGACAGCGGCGCTGAAGCTTTCTTT. Its protein is CAISESDSGAEAFF.

This clonotype has a handful of counts. J is TRBJ2-2 and V is TRBV27; 7 bases are shared with TRBD1. After removal of 1 base from V and 7 bases from J, the junction contained 9 bases not matched to a gene. The CDR3 runs 16 residues. Germline V gene lookup returns CDR1 MNHEY and CDR2 SMNVEV (reference sequence). The CDR3 protein is CASSLFRQGRGGELFF. The DNA of the CDR3 is TGTGCCAGCAGTTTATTTCGACAGGGCCGTGGCGGGGAGCTGTTTTTT.

In its sample, this clonotype was seen many times. One end of the junction is discordant with germline, which a read error may explain. The CDR3 bases are TGTGCCAGCAGCCTCCCCCGGGACGGATTGCTTTTC. It is translated as CASSLPRDGLLF. The chain joins TRBV7-2 to TRBJ1-2; D may be TRBD1 (5 bases). CDR1 SGHTA and CDR2 FQGNSA come from the germline V gene. The CDR3 spans 12 residues.

On this clonotype: Just one base apart from a much larger clone, this may be a read error. The chain recombines TRBV12-3 or TRBV12-4 with TRBJ1-6; tentative D call: TRBD1 (6 bases). This CDR3 spans 17 amino acids. CDR3 sequence reads: CAGSPTGVSSYNSPLHF. CDR3 DNA: TGTGCCGGCAGCCCGACAGGCGTAAGCTCCTATAATTCACCCCTCCACTTT.